Detailed here is one TCR beta chain. Its antigen is still unknown. Researchers reported that TCR beta cDNA libraries carried unique molecular identifiers. It was from roughly 1 to 10 million T cells that 500,000 to 600,000 cDNA molecules came. TCRdb redid the calling of the PCR reads with MiXCR, one entry per CDR3 protein. The top ten hold approximately 0.6% of the sample, which has fewer than 850,000 distinct CDR3 sequences, about 32% seen once. Germline CDR1 is DFQATT and CDR2 is SNEGSKA (reference sequence). The CDR3 loop spans 14 amino acids. This sample was included in a study of post-analysis software for immune sequencing data. Study results and caveats: Strong co-clustering by F measure was seen for same-batch samples. When patients were compared with controls, five TRBV segments were more frequent, TRBV5-6, TRBV5-1 and TRBV20-1 among them.

Sequenced input: blood. This clonotype originated in a girl between 5 and 17 years old with multiple sclerosis. The rearrangement links TRBV20-1 to TRBJ2-1, with 9 bases that match TRBD2. The CDR3 protein is CRCSGSGSYNEQFF. In DNA form, the CDR3 reads TGCAGATGTAGCGGGAGTGGGTCCTACAATGAGCAGTTCTTC.